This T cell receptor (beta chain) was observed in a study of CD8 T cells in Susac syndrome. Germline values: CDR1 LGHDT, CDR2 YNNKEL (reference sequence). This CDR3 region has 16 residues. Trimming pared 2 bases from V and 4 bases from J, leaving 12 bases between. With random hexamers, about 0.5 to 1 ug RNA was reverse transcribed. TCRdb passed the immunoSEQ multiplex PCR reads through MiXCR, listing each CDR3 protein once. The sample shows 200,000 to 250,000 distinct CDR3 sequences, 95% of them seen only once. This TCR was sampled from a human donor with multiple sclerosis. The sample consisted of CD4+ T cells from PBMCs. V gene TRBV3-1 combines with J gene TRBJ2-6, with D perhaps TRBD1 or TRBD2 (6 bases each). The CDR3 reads CASSQWSGAGANVLTF. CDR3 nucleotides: TGTGCCAGCAGCCAATGGTCGGGGGCCGGGGCCAACGTCCTGACTTTC.